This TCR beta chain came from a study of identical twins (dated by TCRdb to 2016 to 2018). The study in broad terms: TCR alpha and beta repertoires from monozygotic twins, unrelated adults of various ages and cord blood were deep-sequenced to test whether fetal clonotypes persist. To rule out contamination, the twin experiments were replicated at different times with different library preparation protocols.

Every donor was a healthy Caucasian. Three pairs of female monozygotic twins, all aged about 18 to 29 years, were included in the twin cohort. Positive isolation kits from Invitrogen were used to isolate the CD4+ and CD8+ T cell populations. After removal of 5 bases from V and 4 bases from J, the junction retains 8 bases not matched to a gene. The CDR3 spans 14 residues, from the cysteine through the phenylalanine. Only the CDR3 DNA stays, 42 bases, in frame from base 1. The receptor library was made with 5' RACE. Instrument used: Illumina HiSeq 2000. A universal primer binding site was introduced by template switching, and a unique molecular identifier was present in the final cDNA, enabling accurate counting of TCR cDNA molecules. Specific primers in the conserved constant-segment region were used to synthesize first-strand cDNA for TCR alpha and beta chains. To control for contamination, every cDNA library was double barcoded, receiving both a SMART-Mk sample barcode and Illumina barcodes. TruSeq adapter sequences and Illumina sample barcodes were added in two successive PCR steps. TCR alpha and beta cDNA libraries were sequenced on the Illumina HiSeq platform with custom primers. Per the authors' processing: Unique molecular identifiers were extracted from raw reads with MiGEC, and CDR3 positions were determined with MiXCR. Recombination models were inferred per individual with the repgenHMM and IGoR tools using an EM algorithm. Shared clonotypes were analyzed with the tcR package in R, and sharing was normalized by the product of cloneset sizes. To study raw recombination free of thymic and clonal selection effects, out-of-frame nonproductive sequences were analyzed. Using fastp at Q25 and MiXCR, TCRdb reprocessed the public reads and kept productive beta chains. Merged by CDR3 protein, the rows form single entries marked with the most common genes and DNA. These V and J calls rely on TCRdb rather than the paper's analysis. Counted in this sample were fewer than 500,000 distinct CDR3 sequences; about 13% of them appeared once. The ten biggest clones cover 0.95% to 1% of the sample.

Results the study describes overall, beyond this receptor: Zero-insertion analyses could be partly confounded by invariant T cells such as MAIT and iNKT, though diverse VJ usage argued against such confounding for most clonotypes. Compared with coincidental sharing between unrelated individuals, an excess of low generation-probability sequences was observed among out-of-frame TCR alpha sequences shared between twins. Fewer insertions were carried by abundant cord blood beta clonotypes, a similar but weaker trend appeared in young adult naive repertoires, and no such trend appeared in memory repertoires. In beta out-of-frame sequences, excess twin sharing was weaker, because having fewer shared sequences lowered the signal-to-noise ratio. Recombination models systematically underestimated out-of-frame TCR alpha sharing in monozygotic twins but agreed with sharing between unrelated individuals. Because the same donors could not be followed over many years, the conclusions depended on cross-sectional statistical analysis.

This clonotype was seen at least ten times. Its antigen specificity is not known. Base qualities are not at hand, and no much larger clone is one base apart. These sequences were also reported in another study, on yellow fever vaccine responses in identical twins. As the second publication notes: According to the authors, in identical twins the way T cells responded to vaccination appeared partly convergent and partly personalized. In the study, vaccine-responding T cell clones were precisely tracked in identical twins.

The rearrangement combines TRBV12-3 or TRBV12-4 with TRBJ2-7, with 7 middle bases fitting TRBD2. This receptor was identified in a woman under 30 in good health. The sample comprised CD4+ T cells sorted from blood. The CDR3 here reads CASSPMGGVYEQYF. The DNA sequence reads TGTGCCAGCAGTCCCATGGGGGGGGTGTACGAGCAGTACTTC.